Shown below are 29 T cell receptor beta chains from a single sample sequenced in a study of blood T cell repertoires in COVID-19. Assay: immunoSEQ multiplex PCR; the TCRdb copy retains only in-frame clones and omits some. Of around 190,000 clones detected, over 75% appear once; the ten largest clones hold around 12%. Sequences were obtained from peripheral blood. Receptor source: a woman between 50 and 59 years old with acute or convalescent COVID-19.

V gene TRBV7-2 combines with J gene TRBJ1-5; TRBD1 agrees at 8 bases. The germline gives CDR1 SGHTA, CDR2 FQGNSA. V was pared by 5 bases and J by 6 bases, with 9 bases of the junction left unmatched. The CDR3 is 15 amino acids. CDR3 region: CASSQTGGVGQPQHF. The CDR3 coding sequence is TGTGCCAGCAGCCAAACAGGGGGAGTCGGTCAGCCCCAGCATTTT.

The genes are TRBV27 and TRBJ1-5; 11 nucleotides line up with TRBD1. Germline CDR1 MNHEY, CDR2 SMNVEV (reference sequence). The CDR3 consists of 15 residues. Trimming took 4 bases from V and 7 from J; bases not matched to a gene: 6. The CDR3 DNA is TGTGCCAGCAGTTATCGGACAGGGGGCCACCAGCCCCAGCATTTT. It yields the protein CASSYRTGGHQPQHF.

This clone has a handful of counts. This chain connects TRBV6-2 or TRBV6-3 to TRBJ2-7; 8 positions match TRBD2. CDR1 is MNHEY and CDR2 is SVGEGT in the germline V gene. CDR3 size: 16 residues. Trimming cost V 4 bases and J 4 bases; bases outside gene matches: 12. CDR3 DNA sequence: TGTGCCAGCAGTTCCCCTTGGACTAGCCTCATTTACGAGCAGTACTTC. Protein sequence: CASSSPWTSLIYEQYF.

The V and J genes are TRBV19 and TRBJ1-4; D may be TRBD1 (6 bases). The length of the CDR3 is 13 residues. Germline assignment: CDR1 LNHDA and CDR2 SQIVND (reference sequence). V lost 3 bases, J lost 7 bases, and 9 bases lay in between. CDR3 coding DNA: TGTGCCAGTAGTATGTTGGGGGCTGAAAAACTGTTTTTT. This gives the protein CASSMLGAEKLFF. The complete variable domain, with remaining parts taken from reference TRBV19 and TRBJ1-4, reads DGGITQSPKYLFRKEGQNVTLSCEQNLNHDAMYWYRQDPGQGLRLIYYSQIVNDFQKGDIAEGYSVSREKKESFPLTVTSAQKNPTAFYLCASSMLGAEKLFFGSGTQLSVL.

The J gene is TRBJ2-1, the V gene TRBV6-5; D gene ambiguous. Germline V CDR1 and CDR2: MNHEY, SVGAGI. The CDR3 has 14 residues. The V end was cut by 4 bases, the J end by 4 bases, with 11 bases between. CDR3: CASSLGGQYNEQFF. DNA for the CDR3: TGTGCCAGCAGTTTAGGTGGGCAGTACAATGAGCAGTTCTTC.

A single count supports this clone. The J gene is TRBJ2-3, the V gene TRBV10-2, with 10 bases identical to TRBD2. The CDR3 sequence is 14 residues long. V was clipped by 11 bases and J by 4 bases; unmatched bases: 9. From germline, CDR1 is WSHSY and CDR2 SAAADI. CDR3 nucleotides: TGCGCCGGATCATCAGCGGGGGGGGCAGATACGCAGTATTTT. Amino acids: CAGSSAGGADTQYF.

This clone was counted once. V is TRBV6-5 and J is TRBJ2-1; 8 nucleotides match TRBD2. The CDR3 loop spans 15 amino acids. The V gene end was trimmed by 6 bases and the J gene end by 10 bases; junction bases not matched to a gene: 14. The germline CDR1 and CDR2 sequences are MNHEY and SVGAGI. The CDR3 loop is CASRAGLARMDEQFF. CDR3 coding DNA: TGTGCCAGCAGAGCTGGACTAGCCCGCATGGACGAGCAGTTCTTC.

This chain joins TRBV2 and TRBJ1-3, with unresolved D. Germline loops: CDR1 SNHLY, CDR2 FYNNEI. CDR3 length: 13 residues. Between the trimmed V and J ends, which lost 5 bases and 4 bases, there was a span of 9 bases. CDR3 protein: CASSFGPGNTIYF. DNA of the CDR3: TGTGCCAGCAGTTTCGGTCCAGGAAACACCATATATTTT.

This chain links TRBV28 with TRBJ1-2; TRBD1 might be the D (6 bases). Between the trimmed V and J ends, which lost 2 bases and 4 bases, there was a span of 11 bases. The CDR3 sequence is 14 residues long. The V gene's germline CDR1 is MDHEN and CDR2 SYDVKM. The CDR3 nucleotides read TGTGCCAGCAGTTTACCCAGGGGTGGCTATGGCTACACCTTC. Protein product: CASSLPRGGYGYTF.

This clone has only a few counts. V is TRBV5-1 and J is TRBJ1-1, with 7 bases lining up with TRBD1. V lost 5 bases and J lost 7; bases outside the gene matches: 8. The CDR3 totals 13 residues. Germline lookup yields CDR1 SGHRS and CDR2 YFSETQ. The CDR3 region is CASSSTGEGEAFF. CDR3 DNA: TGCGCCAGCAGTTCCACAGGGGAAGGTGAAGCTTTCTTT.

This sequence joins TRBV5-1 and TRBJ2-7; the D is unclear. V shed 4 bases and J shed 0 bases, with 5 bases lying between them. CDR3 length equals 12 residues. The germline gives CDR1 SGHRS, CDR2 YFSETQ. CDR3 DNA sequence: TGCGCCAGCAGCCTGAGCTCCTACGAGCAGTACTTC. It encodes CASSLSSYEQYF.

The rearrangement links TRBV5-6 to TRBJ2-7; 7 bases line up with TRBD1. The CDR3 consists of 15 residues. With V trimmed by 0 bases and J by 6 bases, 9 bases remained unmatched. Per the germline V gene, CDR1 is SGHDT and CDR2 is YYEEEE. CDR3 nucleotides: TGTGCCAGCAGCTTGGGAGGTCAGGGGGTAAGCGAGCAGTACTTC. It is translated as CASSLGGQGVSEQYF. The variable domain in full, completed from reference TRBV5-6 and TRBJ2-7, reads DAGVTQSPTHLIKTRGQQVTLRCSPKSGHDTVSWYQQALGQGPQFIFQYYEEEERQRGNFPDRFSGHQFPNYSSELNVNALLLGDSALYLCASSLGGQGVSEQYFGPGTRLTVT.

This clone has a handful of counts. J is TRBJ2-1 and V is TRBV19; tentative D call: TRBD1 (6 bases). V lost 1 base and J lost 6, with 7 bases in between. The CDR3 spans 13 residues. CDR1 and CDR2 from the germline V gene are LNHDA and SQIVND (reference sequence). CDR3 sequence reads: CASSIGGGNEQFF. CDR3 nucleotide sequence: TGTGCCAGTAGTATAGGAGGGGGCAATGAGCAGTTCTTC.

V gene TRBV5-6 combines with J gene TRBJ1-3; TRBD1 might be the D (5 bases). The CDR3 totals 15 residues. Trimming stripped 0 bases from V and 0 bases from J, with 7 bases between. Germline V gene sequence: CDR1 SGHDT, CDR2 YYEEEE. The CDR3 region is CASSLARASGNTIYF. The DNA for the CDR3 is TGTGCCAGCAGCTTGGCCAGGGCCTCTGGAAACACCATATATTTT. The whole variable domain, remainder taken from reference TRBV5-6 and TRBJ1-3, is DAGVTQSPTHLIKTRGQQVTLRCSPKSGHDTVSWYQQALGQGPQFIFQYYEEEERQRGNFPDRFSGHQFPNYSSELNVNALLLGDSALYLCASSLARASGNTIYFGEGSWLTVV.

This clone was counted a single time. The rearrangement links TRBV19 to TRBJ1-3, with 10 bases identical to TRBD1. Germline CDR1 LNHDA, CDR2 SQIVND (reference sequence). J lost 4 bases, V lost 5 bases, and 8 bases had no gene match. This CDR3 region has 16 residues. CDR3 protein: CASSLGTGATGNTIYF. Here the CDR3 DNA reads TGTGCCAGTAGTCTCGGGACAGGGGCTACCGGAAACACCATATATTTT.

Of note for this clone: In the same sample, other DNA sequences code for this CDR3. The rearrangement links TRBV6-5 to TRBJ2-7, with 9 bases aligning to TRBD1. Germline-derived CDR1 and CDR2 are MNHEY and SVGAGI. The CDR3 consists of 13 residues. The J segment lost 4 bases and the V segment lost 6 bases, leaving 4 bases of the junction unmatched. This chain's CDR3 is CASSRDRVYEQYF. The CDR3 bases are TGTGCCAGCAGCCGGGACAGGGTGTACGAGCAGTACTTC.

The rearrangement joins TRBV12-5 to TRBJ2-1, with no clear D. Looked up from germline, CDR1 is LGHNT and CDR2 is FRNRAP. Trimming pared 5 bases from V and 7 bases from J, leaving 6 bases between. The CDR3 sequence is 11 residues long. In DNA form, the CDR3 reads TGTGCTAGTGGTCGGGTTAATGAGCAGTTCTTC. Translating gives CASGRVNEQFF.

The rearrangement uses TRBV4-1 and TRBJ1-2; D is undetermined. Germline V gene data show CDR1 as MGHRA and CDR2 as YSYEKL. Trimming removed 4 bases at V and 2 bases at J, with 17 bases between. The CDR3 sequence is 16 residues long. CDR3 DNA: TGCGCCAGCAGCCCGCCCGGGGTCCCCGCAAACTATGGCTACACCTTC. Its translation is CASSPPGVPANYGYTF.

This clone was found a few times. The rearrangement joins TRBV19 to TRBJ2-7; D is possibly TRBD1 (5 bases). The V and J ends lost 5 bases and 4 bases respectively, with 18 bases between them. There are 15 residues in the CDR3. Germline lookup yields CDR1 LNHDA and CDR2 SQIVND (reference sequence). CDR3: CASSSTDGYLYEQYF. CDR3 nucleotide sequence: TGTGCCAGTAGTTCGACAGACGGCTATCTGTACGAGCAGTACTTC.

This rearrangement joins TRBV5-6 to TRBJ2-5, with D possibly being TRBD1 (6 bases). In germline, CDR1 is SGHDT, CDR2 YYEEEE. Trimming shortened V by 1 base and J by 4 bases, and 11 bases separated the two germline ends. The CDR3 length is 14 residues. The DNA for the CDR3 is TGTGCCAGCAGCTTGATAGGGGGAACAGAGACCCAGTACTTC. Encoded protein: CASSLIGGTETQYF.

This chain joins TRBV10-1 and TRBJ1-2; possibly TRBD1 for D (5 bases). Trimming removed 0 bases at V and 6 bases at J, with 8 bases between. Germline CDR1 WNHNN, CDR2 SYGVQD (reference sequence). This CDR3 region has 13 residues. The CDR3 sequence is CASSESGRDGYTF. In DNA, the CDR3 is TGCGCCAGCAGTGAGTCAGGCAGGGATGGCTACACCTTC.

The rearrangement uses TRBV6-5 and TRBJ2-1; no clear D. Trimming cost V 8 bases and J 2 bases, with 13 bases left between them. Germline V gene data show CDR1 as MNHEY and CDR2 as SVGAGI. The CDR3 has 14 residues. CDR3 sequence reads: CASFRLNAYNEQFF. CDR3 sequence (DNA): TGTGCCAGCTTCAGACTGAACGCCTACAATGAGCAGTTCTTC.

The count of this clone is one. The V gene is TRBV15, the J gene TRBJ1-2; possible D gene TRBD1, 5 bases. Trimming shortened V by 5 bases and J by 4 bases, and 17 bases separated the two germline ends. The CDR3 has 15 amino acids. CDR1 and CDR2 (germline): LNHNV, YYDKDF (reference sequence). This chain's CDR3 is CATSVKNRPGYGYTF. CDR3 DNA: TGTGCCACCAGCGTAAAGAACAGGCCTGGCTATGGCTACACCTTC.

This clone was seen only a few times. The J gene is TRBJ1-1, the V gene TRBV19; no clear D gene. In germline, CDR1 is LNHDA, CDR2 SQIVND (reference sequence). Trimming shortened V by 6 bases and J by 3 bases, and 11 bases separated the two germline ends. This CDR3 spans 13 amino acids. The CDR3 bases are TGTGCCAGTAGCCCCCTAGGTGACACTGAAGCTTTCTTT. This gives the protein CASSPLGDTEAFF.

This rearrangement joins TRBV23-1 to TRBJ2-7; 7 bases agree with TRBD2. TRBV23-1 belongs to the ORF category, with a function that is uncertain. Germline trimming cut 3 bases from V and 2 bases from J; bases unmatched to any gene: 1. The CDR3 spans 13 residues. This CDR3 is CASSQGGAYEQYF. The CDR3 DNA is TGCGCCAGCAGTCAGGGGGGGGCCTACGAGCAGTACTTC.

This clone was recorded a few times. The chain uses TRBV11-2 and TRBJ1-2; no reliable D call. V was shortened by 5 bases and J by 1 base, with 11 bases between the two germline ends. Germline values: CDR1 SGHAT, CDR2 FQNNGV. The CDR3 covers 14 residues. CDR3 residues: CASSLNRVNYGYTF. The CDR3 nucleotides are TGTGCCAGCAGCCTAAACCGGGTTAACTATGGCTACACCTTC.

J is TRBJ1-3 and V is TRBV4-1; possible D gene TRBD1, 6 bases. The V and J ends lost 0 bases and 4 bases respectively, with 10 bases between them. The germline gives CDR1 MGHRA, CDR2 YSYEKL. The CDR3 extends over 15 amino acids. The CDR3: CASSQDNTGGNTIYF. DNA of the CDR3: TGCGCCAGCAGCCAAGATAACACAGGGGGAAACACCATATATTTT.

This chain links TRBV7-8 with TRBJ2-2; D unclear. Trimming removed 5 bases at V and 3 bases at J, with 10 bases between. The V gene's germline CDR1 is SGHVS and CDR2 FQNEAQ. The CDR3 spans 14 residues. The CDR3 protein is CASSNPRDTGELFF. The CDR3, as DNA: TGTGCCAGCAGCAACCCCCGGGACACCGGGGAGCTGTTTTTT.

This clone is a singleton in its sample. The chain has TRBV6-5 and TRBJ2-4, with D perhaps TRBD2 (5 bases). CDR1 is MNHEY and CDR2 is SVGAGI in the germline V gene. The CDR3 runs to 13 residues. Trimming took 6 bases from V and 1 from J, leaving 7 bases between them. The CDR3 spells CASRREAKNIQYF. CDR3 DNA sequence: TGTGCCAGCAGAAGGGAGGCCAAAAACATTCAGTACTTC.